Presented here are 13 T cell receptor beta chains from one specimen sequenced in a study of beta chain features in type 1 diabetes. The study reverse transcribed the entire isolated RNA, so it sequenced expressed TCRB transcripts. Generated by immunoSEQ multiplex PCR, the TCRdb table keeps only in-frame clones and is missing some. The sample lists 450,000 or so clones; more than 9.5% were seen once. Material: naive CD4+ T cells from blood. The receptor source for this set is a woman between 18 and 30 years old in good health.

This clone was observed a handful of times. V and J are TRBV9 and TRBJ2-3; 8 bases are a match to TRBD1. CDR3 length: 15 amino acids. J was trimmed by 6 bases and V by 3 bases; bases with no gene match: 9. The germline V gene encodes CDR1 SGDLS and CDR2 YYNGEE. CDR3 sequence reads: CASSAQTGELDTQYF. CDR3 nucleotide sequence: TGTGCCAGCAGCGCTCAGACAGGGGAGTTGGATACGCAGTATTTT.

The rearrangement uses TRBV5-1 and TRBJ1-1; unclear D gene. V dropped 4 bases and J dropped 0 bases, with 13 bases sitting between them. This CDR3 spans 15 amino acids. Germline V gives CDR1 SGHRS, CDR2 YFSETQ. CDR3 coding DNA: TGCGCCAGCAGCGCTGGTAGTTCCATGAACACTGAAGCTTTCTTT. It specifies CASSAGSSMNTEAFF.

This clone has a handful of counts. CDR3 bases: TGCAGTGCGAGCAGGGTTGACGAGCAGTACGTC. Amino acids: CSASRVDEQYV. The rearrangement joins TRBV20-1 to TRBJ2-7, with a weak D call TRBD1 (5 bases). This CDR3 comprises 11 residues. Trimming removed 6 bases from V and 5 bases from J, with 11 bases in between. Per the germline V gene, CDR1 is DFQATT and CDR2 is SNEGSKA (reference sequence).

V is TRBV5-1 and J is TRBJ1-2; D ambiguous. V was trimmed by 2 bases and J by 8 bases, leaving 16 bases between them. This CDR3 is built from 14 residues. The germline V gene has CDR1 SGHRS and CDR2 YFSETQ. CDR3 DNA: TGCGCCAGCAGCTTAGTCCCCGCTCTTCGGGGCTACACCTTC. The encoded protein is CASSLVPALRGYTF.

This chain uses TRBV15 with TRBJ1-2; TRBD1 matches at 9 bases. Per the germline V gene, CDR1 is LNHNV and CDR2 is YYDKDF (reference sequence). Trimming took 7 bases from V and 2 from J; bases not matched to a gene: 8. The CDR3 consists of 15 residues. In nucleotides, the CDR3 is TGTGCCACCAAAGAGGGGACAGGGACCAACTATGGCTACACCTTC. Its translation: CATKEGTGTNYGYTF.

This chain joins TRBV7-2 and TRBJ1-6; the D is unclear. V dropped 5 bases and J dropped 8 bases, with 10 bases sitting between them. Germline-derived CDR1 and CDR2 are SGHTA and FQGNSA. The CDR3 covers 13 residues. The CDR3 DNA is TGTGCCAGCAGCAAAACAGCTGATTCACCCCTCCACTTT. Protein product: CASSKTADSPLHF. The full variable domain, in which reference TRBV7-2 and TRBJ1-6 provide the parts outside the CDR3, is GAGVSQSPSNKVTEKGKDVELRCDPISGHTALYWYRQSLGQGLEFLIYFQGNSAPDKSGLPSDRFSAERTGGSVSTLTIQRTQQEDSAVYLCASSKTADSPLHFGNGTRLTVT.

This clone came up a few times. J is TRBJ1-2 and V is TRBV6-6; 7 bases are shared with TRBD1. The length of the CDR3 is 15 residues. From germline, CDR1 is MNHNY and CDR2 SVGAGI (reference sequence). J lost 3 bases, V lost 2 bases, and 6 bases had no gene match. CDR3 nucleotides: TGTGCCAGCAGTTACCCACAGGGGAATGACTATGGCTACACCTTC. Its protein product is CASSYPQGNDYGYTF.

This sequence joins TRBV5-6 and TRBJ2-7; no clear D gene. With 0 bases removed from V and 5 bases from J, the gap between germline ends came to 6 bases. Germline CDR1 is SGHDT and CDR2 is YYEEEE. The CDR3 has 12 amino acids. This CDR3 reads CASSLAGDEQYF. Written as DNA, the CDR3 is TGTGCCAGCAGCTTGGCTGGGGACGAGCAGTACTTC.

CDR3 region: CASSPPEGAYEQYF. The CDR3 DNA sequence: TGTGCCAGCAGCCCGCCGGAGGGAGCATACGAGCAGTACTTC. This chain links TRBV7-9 with TRBJ2-7; maybe TRBD2 (6 bases). Trimming took 5 bases from V and 4 from J, leaving 15 bases between them. CDR1 and CDR2 from the germline V gene are SEHNR and FQNEAQ (reference sequence). The CDR3 spans 14 residues.

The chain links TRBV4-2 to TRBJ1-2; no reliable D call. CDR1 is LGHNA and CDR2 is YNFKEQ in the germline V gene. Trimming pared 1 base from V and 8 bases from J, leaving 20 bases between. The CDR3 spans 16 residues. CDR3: CASSQGLGSPEVGYTF. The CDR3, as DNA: TGTGCCAGCAGCCAAGGTCTTGGGTCCCCCGAGGTCGGCTACACCTTC.

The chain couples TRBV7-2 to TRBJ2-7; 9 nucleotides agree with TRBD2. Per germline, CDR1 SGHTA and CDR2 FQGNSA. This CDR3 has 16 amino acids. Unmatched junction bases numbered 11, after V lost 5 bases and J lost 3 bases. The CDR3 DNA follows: TGTGCCAGCAGCCCATCCCCCTCAGCGGGAGGCTACGAGCAGTACTTC. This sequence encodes CASSPSPSAGGYEQYF.

Here the CDR3 reads CASSLVQYNEQFF. CDR3 DNA: TGTGCCAGCAGCTTAGTACAGTACAATGAGCAGTTCTTC. The chain combines TRBV7-2 with TRBJ2-1; no reliable D call. Germline V CDR1 and CDR2: SGHTA, FQGNSA. The CDR3 spans 13 residues. Between the trimmed V and J ends, which lost 1 base and 4 bases, there was a span of 5 bases. Full variable domain (outside the CDR3, taken from reference TRBV7-2 and TRBJ2-1): GAGVSQSPSNKVTEKGKDVELRCDPISGHTALYWYRQSLGQGLEFLIYFQGNSAPDKSGLPSDRFSAERTGGSVSTLTIQRTQQEDSAVYLCASSLVQYNEQFFGPGTRLTVL.

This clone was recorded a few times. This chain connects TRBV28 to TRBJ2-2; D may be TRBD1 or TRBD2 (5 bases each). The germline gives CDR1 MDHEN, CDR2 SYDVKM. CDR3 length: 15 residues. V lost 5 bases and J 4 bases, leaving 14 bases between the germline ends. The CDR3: CASSLPVGVTGELFF. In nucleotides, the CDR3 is TGTGCCAGCAGTCTCCCGGTGGGGGTCACCGGGGAGCTGTTTTTT. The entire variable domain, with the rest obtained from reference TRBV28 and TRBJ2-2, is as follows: DVKVTQSSRYLVKRTGEKVFLECVQDMDHENMFWYRQDPGLGLRLIYFSYDVKMKEKGDIPEGYSVSREKKERFSLILESASTNQTSMYLCASSLPVGVTGELFFGEGSRLTVL.